This T cell receptor beta chain appears in the sequencing data of a study of fetal regulatory T cell absence and autoimmunity. Study-level background: The IPEX patients lacked clinical diabetes but had exocrine pancreas autoimmunity. Regarding the study as a whole: Pancreas TCRs were oligoclonally enriched versus cord blood, some clones over 85-fold.

Turning to this clone: No antigen is known for it.

This CDR3 region has 14 residues. The germline gives CDR1 LNHDA, CDR2 SQIVND (reference sequence). V shed 5 bases and J shed 4 bases, with 14 bases lying between them. The survey-level immunoSEQ assay was used. Assay used: immunoSEQ multiplex PCR; TCRdb lists only in-frame clones, some missing. The sample lists about 50,000 clones; about four fifths were seen once. The chain employs TRBV19 and TRBJ1-2; D gene unclear. This receptor was obtained from a newborn boy with IPEX syndrome. Sequencing was done on a sample of cord blood. The CDR3 sequence is CASSLFGDLYGYTF. CDR3 sequence (DNA): TGTGCCAGTAGTTTGTTCGGGGATCTCTATGGCTACACCTTC.